This T cell receptor beta chain originates from a study of a mutant IDH1 vaccine in newly diagnosed glioma. For the study at large: Visit V13 took place at week 47, and visit V12 happened at week 35.

Comment on this clone: Its antigen is still unknown.

Produced via immunoSEQ multiplex PCR; TCRdb's table is partial and in-frame only. The table has 60,000 or so clones, around 84% seen once; the top ten hold roughly 4%. Time point given: week 35, safety follow-up. Mutant IDH1 20-mer peptide, at 300 ug, made up each vaccine dose, with topical imiquimod. New astrocytomas of WHO grade 3 or 4 that were IDH1-mutant and ATRX-lost were found in the donors. The CDR3 extends over 14 amino acids. V lost 4 bases, J lost 0 bases, and 2 bases stayed unmatched. In germline, CDR1 is SGDLS, CDR2 YYNGEE. The sequencing here drew on PBMCs, taken from a glioma patient whose treatment included an IDH1 peptide vaccine. The chain is built from TRBV9 and TRBJ2-3, with 7 positions matching TRBD1. The receptor was isolated from a man aged 25 to 45 with glioma. CDR3 protein: CASSQGGSTDTQYF. The DNA for the CDR3 is TGTGCCAGCAGCCAAGGGGGCAGCACAGATACGCAGTATTTT. Variable domain in full (rest from reference TRBV9 and TRBJ2-3): DSGVTQTPKHLITATGQRVTLRCSPRSGDLSVYWYQQSLDQGLQFLIQYYNGEERAKGNILERFSAQQFPDLHSELNLSSLELGDSALYFCASSQGGSTDTQYFGPGTRLTVL.